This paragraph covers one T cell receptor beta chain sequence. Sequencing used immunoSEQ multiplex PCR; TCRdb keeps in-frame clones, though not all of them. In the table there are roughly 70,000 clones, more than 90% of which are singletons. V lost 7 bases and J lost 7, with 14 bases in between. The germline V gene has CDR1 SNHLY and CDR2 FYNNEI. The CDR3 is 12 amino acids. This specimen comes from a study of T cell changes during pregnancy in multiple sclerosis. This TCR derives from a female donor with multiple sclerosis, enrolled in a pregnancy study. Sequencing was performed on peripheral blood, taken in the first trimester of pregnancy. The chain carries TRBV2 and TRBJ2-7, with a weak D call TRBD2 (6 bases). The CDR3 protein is CASNIGREEQYF. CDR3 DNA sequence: TGTGCCAGCAACATCGGGAGAGAAGAGCAGTACTTC. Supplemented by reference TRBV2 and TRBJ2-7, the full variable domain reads EPEVTQTPSHQVTQMGQEVILRCVPISNHLYFYWYRQILGQKVEFLVSFYNNEISEKSEIFDDQFSVERPDGSNFTLKIRSTKLEDSAMYFCASNIGREEQYFGPGTRLTVT.